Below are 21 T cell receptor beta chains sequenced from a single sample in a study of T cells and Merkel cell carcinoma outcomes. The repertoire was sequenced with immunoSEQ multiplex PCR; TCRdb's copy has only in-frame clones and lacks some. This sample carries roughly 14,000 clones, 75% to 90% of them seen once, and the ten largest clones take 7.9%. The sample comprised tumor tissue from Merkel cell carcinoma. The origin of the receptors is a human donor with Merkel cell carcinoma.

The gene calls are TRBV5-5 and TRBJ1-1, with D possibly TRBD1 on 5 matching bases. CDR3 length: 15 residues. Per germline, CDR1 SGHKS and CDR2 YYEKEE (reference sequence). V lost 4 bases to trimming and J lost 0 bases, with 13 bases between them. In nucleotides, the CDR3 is TGTGCCAGCAGCCCCCGGAGGGGTTTGAACACTGAAGCTTTCTTT. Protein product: CASSPRRGLNTEAFF.

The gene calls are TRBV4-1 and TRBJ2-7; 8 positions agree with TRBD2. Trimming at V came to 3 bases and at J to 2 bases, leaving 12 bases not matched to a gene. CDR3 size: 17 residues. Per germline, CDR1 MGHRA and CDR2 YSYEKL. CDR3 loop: CASSHKAGANAPYEQYF. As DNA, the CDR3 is TGCGCCAGCAGCCACAAAGCGGGAGCTAACGCCCCCTACGAGCAGTACTTC.

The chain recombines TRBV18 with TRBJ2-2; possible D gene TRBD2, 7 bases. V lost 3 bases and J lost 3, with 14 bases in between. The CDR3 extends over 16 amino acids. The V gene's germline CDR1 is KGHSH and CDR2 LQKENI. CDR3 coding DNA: TGTGCCAGCTCACCCGCGGGGGCGGGAGACACCGGGGAGCTGTTTTTT. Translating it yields CASSPAGAGDTGELFF.

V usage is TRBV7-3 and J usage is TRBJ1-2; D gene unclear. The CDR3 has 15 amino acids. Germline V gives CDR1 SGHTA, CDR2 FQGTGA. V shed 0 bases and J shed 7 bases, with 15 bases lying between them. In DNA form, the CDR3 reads TGTGCCAGCAGCTTAACGCCGCAGGTTGGAGGTGGCTACACCTTC. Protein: CASSLTPQVGGGYTF.

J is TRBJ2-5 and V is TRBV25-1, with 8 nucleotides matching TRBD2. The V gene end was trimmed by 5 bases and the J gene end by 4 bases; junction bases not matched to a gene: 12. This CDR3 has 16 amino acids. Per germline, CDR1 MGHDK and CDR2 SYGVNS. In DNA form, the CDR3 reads TGTGCCAGCAGTCCCGGTAGCGGGGTGGTCGGAGAGACCCAGTACTTC. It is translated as CASSPGSGVVGETQYF. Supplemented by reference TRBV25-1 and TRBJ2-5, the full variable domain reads EADIYQTPRYLVIGTGKKITLECSQTMGHDKMYWYQQDPGMELHLIHYSYGVNSTEKGDLSSESTVSRIRTEHFPLTLESARPSHTSQYLCASSPGSGVVGETQYFGPGTRLLVL.

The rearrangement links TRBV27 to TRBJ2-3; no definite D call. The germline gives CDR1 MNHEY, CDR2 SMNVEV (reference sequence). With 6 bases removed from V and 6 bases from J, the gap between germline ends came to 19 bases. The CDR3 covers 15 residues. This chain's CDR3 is CASSFGPKGRDTQYF. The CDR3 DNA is TGTGCCAGCAGCTTCGGGCCAAAAGGTCGCGATACGCAGTATTTT.

DNA of the CDR3: TGTGCCAGCAGCTCGCGAGCGGGAACCCCGCGGGATGAGCAGTTCTTC. Translated, it gives CASSSRAGTPRDEQFF. The rearrangement joins TRBV7-3 to TRBJ2-1; 7 positions match TRBD2. The CDR3 totals 16 residues. V trimming: 4 bases; J trimming: 8 bases; junction bases outside the gene matches: 14. Germline-derived CDR1 and CDR2 are SGHTA and FQGTGA.

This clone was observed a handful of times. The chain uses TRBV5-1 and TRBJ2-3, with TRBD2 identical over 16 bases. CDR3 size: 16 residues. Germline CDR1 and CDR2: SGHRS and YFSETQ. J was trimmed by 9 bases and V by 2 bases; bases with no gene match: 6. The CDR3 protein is CASSFGGTSGGETQYF. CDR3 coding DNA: TGCGCCAGCAGCTTCGGTGGGACTAGCGGGGGGGAGACGCAGTATTTT.

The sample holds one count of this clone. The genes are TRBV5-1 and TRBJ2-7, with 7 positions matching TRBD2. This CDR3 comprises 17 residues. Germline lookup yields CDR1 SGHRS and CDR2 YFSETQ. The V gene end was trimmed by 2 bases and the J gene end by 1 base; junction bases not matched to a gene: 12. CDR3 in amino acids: CASSFGLAEVGSYEQYF. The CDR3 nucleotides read TGCGCCAGCAGCTTTGGGCTAGCGGAGGTGGGTTCCTACGAGCAGTACTTC.

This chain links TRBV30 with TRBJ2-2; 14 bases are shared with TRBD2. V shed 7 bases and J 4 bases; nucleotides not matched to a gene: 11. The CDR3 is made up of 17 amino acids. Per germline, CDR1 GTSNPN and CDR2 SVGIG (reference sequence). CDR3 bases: TGTGCCTCCTCCGGACTAGCGGGAGGCGCCGCCACCGGGGAGCTGTTTTTT. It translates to CASSGLAGGAATGELFF.

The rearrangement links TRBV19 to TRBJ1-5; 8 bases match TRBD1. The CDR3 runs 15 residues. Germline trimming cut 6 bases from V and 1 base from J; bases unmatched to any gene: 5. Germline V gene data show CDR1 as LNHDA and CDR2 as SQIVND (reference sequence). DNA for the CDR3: TGTGCCAGTAGCGGCCGGGACAGGAGCAATCAGCCCCAGCATTTT. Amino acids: CASSGRDRSNQPQHF.

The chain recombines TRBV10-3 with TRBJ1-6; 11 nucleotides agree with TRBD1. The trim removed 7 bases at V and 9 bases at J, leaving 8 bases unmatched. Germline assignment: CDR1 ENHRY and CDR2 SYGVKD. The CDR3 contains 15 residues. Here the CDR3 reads CAITTPGQGGSPLHF. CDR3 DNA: TGTGCCATCACTACTCCGGGACAGGGGGGTTCACCCCTCCACTTT.

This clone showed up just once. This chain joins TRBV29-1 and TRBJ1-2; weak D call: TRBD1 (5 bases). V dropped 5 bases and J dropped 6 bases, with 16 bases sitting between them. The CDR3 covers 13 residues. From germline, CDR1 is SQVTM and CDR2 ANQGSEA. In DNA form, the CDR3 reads TGCAGCGTTTCCCGTGAAGGGGATGATGGCTACACCTTC. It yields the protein CSVSREGDDGYTF.

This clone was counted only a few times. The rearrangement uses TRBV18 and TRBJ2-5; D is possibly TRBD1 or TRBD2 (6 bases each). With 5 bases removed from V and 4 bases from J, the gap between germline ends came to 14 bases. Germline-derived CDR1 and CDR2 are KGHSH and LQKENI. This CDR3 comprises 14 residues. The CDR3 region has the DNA TGTGCCAGCTCATCAGAGGGGGGCCCAGAGACCCAGTACTTC. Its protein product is CASSSEGGPETQYF.

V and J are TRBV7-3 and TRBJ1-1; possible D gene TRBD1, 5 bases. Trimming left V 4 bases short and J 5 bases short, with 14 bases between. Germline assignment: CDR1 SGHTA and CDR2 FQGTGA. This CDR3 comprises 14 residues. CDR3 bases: TGTGCCAGCAGCTCAATGGGGGGGACGACTGAAGCTTTCTTT. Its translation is CASSSMGGTTEAFF.

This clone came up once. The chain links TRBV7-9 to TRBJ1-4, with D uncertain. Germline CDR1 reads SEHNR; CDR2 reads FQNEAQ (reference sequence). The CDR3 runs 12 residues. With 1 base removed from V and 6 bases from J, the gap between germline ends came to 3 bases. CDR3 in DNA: TGTGCCAGCAGCTTAGGGGATGAAAAACTGTTTTTT. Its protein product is CASSLGDEKLFF.

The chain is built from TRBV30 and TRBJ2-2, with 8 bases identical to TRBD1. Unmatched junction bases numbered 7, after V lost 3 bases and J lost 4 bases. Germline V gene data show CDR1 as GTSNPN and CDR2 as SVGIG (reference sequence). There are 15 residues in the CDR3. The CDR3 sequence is CAWSPTGAGTGELFF. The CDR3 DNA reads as TGTGCCTGGAGCCCGACAGGGGCGGGCACCGGGGAGCTGTTTTTT. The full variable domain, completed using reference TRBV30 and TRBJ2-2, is SQTIHQWPATLVQPVGSPLSLECTVEGTSNPNLYWYRQAAGRGLQLLFYSVGIGQISSEVPQNLSASRPQDRQFILSSKKLLLSDSGFYLCAWSPTGAGTGELFFGEGSRLTVL.

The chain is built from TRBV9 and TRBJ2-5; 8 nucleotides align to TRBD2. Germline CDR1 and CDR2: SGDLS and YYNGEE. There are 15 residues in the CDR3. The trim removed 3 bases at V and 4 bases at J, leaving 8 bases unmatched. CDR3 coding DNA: TGTGCCAGCAGCGCATATAGCGGGGAGGGAGAGACCCAGTACTTC. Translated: CASSAYSGEGETQYF.

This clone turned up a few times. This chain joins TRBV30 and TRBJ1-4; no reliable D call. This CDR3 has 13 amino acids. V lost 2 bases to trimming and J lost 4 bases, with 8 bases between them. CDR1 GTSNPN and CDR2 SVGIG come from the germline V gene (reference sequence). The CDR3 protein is CAWSPSLNEKLFF. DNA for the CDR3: TGTGCCTGGAGTCCCAGTCTTAATGAAAAACTGTTTTTT. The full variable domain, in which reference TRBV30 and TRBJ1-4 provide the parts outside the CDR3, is SQTIHQWPATLVQPVGSPLSLECTVEGTSNPNLYWYRQAAGRGLQLLFYSVGIGQISSEVPQNLSASRPQDRQFILSSKKLLLSDSGFYLCAWSPSLNEKLFFGSGTQLSVL.

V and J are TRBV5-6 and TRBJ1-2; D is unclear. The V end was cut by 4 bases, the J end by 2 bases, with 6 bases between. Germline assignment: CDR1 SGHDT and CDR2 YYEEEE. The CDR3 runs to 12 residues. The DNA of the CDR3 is TGTGCCAGCAGCCTGAGAAACTATGGCTACACCTTC. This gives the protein CASSLRNYGYTF.

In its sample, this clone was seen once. CDR3 loop: CASSPVKRGNGTEAFF. The CDR3 DNA is TGTGCCAGCTCACCGGTCAAAAGGGGGAACGGCACTGAAGCTTTCTTT. The chain has TRBV18 and TRBJ1-1; D is possibly TRBD1 (6 bases). V was clipped by 3 bases and J by 4 bases, with 18 bases between them. CDR1 KGHSH and CDR2 LQKENI come from the germline V gene. This CDR3 has 16 amino acids.